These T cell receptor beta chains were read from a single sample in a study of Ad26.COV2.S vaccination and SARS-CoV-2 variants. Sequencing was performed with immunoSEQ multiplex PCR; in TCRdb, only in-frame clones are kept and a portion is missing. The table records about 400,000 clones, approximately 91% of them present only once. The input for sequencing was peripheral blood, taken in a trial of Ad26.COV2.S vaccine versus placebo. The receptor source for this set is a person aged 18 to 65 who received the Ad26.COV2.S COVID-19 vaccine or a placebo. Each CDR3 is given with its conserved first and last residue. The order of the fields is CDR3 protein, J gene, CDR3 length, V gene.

cdr3_aa: CASRAGTGVGYTF
j_call: TRBJ1-2
cdr3_length: 13
v_call: TRBV28

cdr3_aa: CASSPGWSGSSTDTQYF
j_call: TRBJ2-3
cdr3_length: 17
v_call: TRBV18

cdr3_aa: CASSSRSGSSYNEQFF
j_call: TRBJ2-1
cdr3_length: 16
v_call: TRBV7-2

cdr3_aa: CASSLGHPRPPQHF
j_call: TRBJ1-5
cdr3_length: 14
v_call: TRBV5-4

cdr3_aa: CASSDQSGLNTEAFF
j_call: TRBJ1-1
cdr3_length: 15
v_call: TRBV7-8

cdr3_aa: CASSGSGYEQYF
j_call: TRBJ2-7
cdr3_length: 12
v_call: TRBV25-1

cdr3_aa: CASSQAGGSAYEQYF
j_call: TRBJ2-7
cdr3_length: 15
v_call: TRBV4-1

cdr3_aa: CASSVGRGQTNEKLFF
j_call: TRBJ1-4
cdr3_length: 16
v_call: TRBV9

cdr3_aa: CASSLGNEQFF
j_call: TRBJ2-1
cdr3_length: 11
v_call: TRBV5-4

cdr3_aa: CASSLSQPNEQFF
j_call: TRBJ2-1
cdr3_length: 13
v_call: TRBV28

cdr3_aa: CASSIGAGGPNTGELFF
j_call: TRBJ2-2
cdr3_length: 17
v_call: TRBV19

cdr3_aa: CASSYSPESYEQYF
j_call: TRBJ2-7
cdr3_length: 14
v_call: TRBV6-5

cdr3_aa: CASSLNTGELFF
j_call: TRBJ2-2
cdr3_length: 12
v_call: TRBV11-1

cdr3_aa: CASSVGEGTGANVLTF
j_call: TRBJ2-6
cdr3_length: 16
v_call: TRBV9

cdr3_aa: CASSQVGSGTGETQYF
j_call: TRBJ2-5
cdr3_length: 16
v_call: TRBV3-1/TRBV3-2

cdr3_aa: CASTIQGLSYNEQFF
j_call: TRBJ2-1
cdr3_length: 15
v_call: TRBV6-5

cdr3_aa: CASSRDSYEQYF
j_call: TRBJ2-7
cdr3_length: 12
v_call: TRBV19

cdr3_aa: CASSLTPSTGINSPLHF
j_call: TRBJ1-6
cdr3_length: 17
v_call: TRBV7-4

cdr3_aa: CASSFGTSGSFGTGELFF
j_call: TRBJ2-2
cdr3_length: 18
v_call: TRBV13

cdr3_aa: CASSLAGAYEQYF
j_call: TRBJ2-7
cdr3_length: 13
v_call: TRBV28

cdr3_aa: CASSQDLLAASYEQYF
j_call: TRBJ2-7
cdr3_length: 16
v_call: TRBV4-1

cdr3_aa: CAWRRGTAGETQYF
j_call: TRBJ2-5
cdr3_length: 14
v_call: TRBV30

cdr3_aa: CASSPSGGQGTQYF
j_call: TRBJ2-5
cdr3_length: 14
v_call: TRBV18

cdr3_aa: CASSQGLIAGGDTQYF
j_call: TRBJ2-3
cdr3_length: 16
v_call: TRBV4-2

cdr3_aa: CATKTSGMPDTGELFF
j_call: TRBJ2-2
cdr3_length: 16
v_call: TRBV10-3

cdr3_aa: CARERLAGGLVLGQNEQFF
j_call: TRBJ2-1
cdr3_length: 19
v_call: TRBV12-2

cdr3_aa: CASSDGRVPYNEQFF
j_call: TRBJ2-1
cdr3_length: 15
v_call: TRBV25-1

cdr3_aa: CASSWRGGNTEAFF
j_call: TRBJ1-1
cdr3_length: 14
v_call: TRBV7-8

cdr3_aa: CASTSEAGQNFQRAFF
j_call: TRBJ1-1
cdr3_length: 16
v_call: TRBV28

cdr3_aa: CASGVGTSGSHEQYF
j_call: TRBJ2-7
cdr3_length: 15
v_call: TRBV12-5

cdr3_aa: CASSHARSTGLDNEQFF
j_call: TRBJ2-1
cdr3_length: 17
v_call: TRBV28

cdr3_aa: CASSLRGRGQETQYF
j_call: TRBJ2-5
cdr3_length: 15
v_call: TRBV11-1

cdr3_aa: CASSSRGNGELFF
j_call: TRBJ2-2
cdr3_length: 13
v_call: TRBV13

cdr3_aa: CASSPLSTDTQYF
j_call: TRBJ2-3
cdr3_length: 13
v_call: TRBV6-5

cdr3_aa: CASSIGTSGGPEQFF
j_call: TRBJ2-1
cdr3_length: 15
v_call: TRBV19

cdr3_aa: CASSRLSAQETQYF
j_call: TRBJ2-5
cdr3_length: 14
v_call: TRBV18

cdr3_aa: CASSLGLAGAGDTQYF
j_call: TRBJ2-3
cdr3_length: 16
v_call: TRBV7-2

cdr3_aa: CASSLEVGYSEAFF
j_call: TRBJ1-1
cdr3_length: 14
v_call: TRBV7-9

cdr3_aa: CASSARSRGEAGELFF
j_call: TRBJ2-2
cdr3_length: 16
v_call: TRBV9

cdr3_aa: CASSLESGVNTGELFF
j_call: TRBJ2-2
cdr3_length: 16
v_call: TRBV5-1

cdr3_aa: CASSLSDRGGYGYTF
j_call: TRBJ1-2
cdr3_length: 15
v_call: TRBV28

cdr3_aa: CASSYKGRGETQYF
j_call: TRBJ2-5
cdr3_length: 14
v_call: TRBV6-5

cdr3_aa: CASSSAGAKGNTIYF
j_call: TRBJ1-3
cdr3_length: 15
v_call: TRBV11-2

cdr3_aa: CASSVSPTAAQYF
j_call: TRBJ2-3
cdr3_length: 13
v_call: TRBV10-1

cdr3_aa: CASSTTPTGRETQYF
j_call: TRBJ2-5
cdr3_length: 15
v_call: TRBV9

cdr3_aa: CASSPTGHSGNTIYF
j_call: TRBJ1-3
cdr3_length: 15
v_call: TRBV11-2